Sequencing of this TCR beta chain was carried out in a study of human T cells and chemical hapten exposure. Whole-study results and caveats: Counts of TCRs expanded at PT1 correlated positively with patch test score. Following DPC sensitization, TCRs present above 1 in 1000 frequency showed no change.

Trimming pared 7 bases from V and 1 base from J, leaving 10 bases between. This CDR3 is built from 14 residues. Germline CDR1 and CDR2: LNHDA and SQIVND (reference sequence). This clonotype was detected ten times or more. No antigen is known for it. This sample's time point: pre-sensitization, week 0. Specified treatment: therapeutic diphenylcyclopropenone sensitization with weekly scalp DPC. The template was total RNA from unfractionated whole blood. Original methodology: TCRs per sample had a median of around 100,000 and ranged from 23,224 to 690,600. Each CDR3 protein gets one entry after TCRdb re-called the RACE reads with MiXCR. These V and J calls are TCRdb output, not the study's own analysis. The table has over 300,000 distinct CDR3 sequences, roughly 4.6% seen once.

This chain links TRBV19 with TRBJ2-2; D is unclear. The specimen comprised whole blood, sampled in connection with sensitization to the hapten diphenylcyclopropenone (DPC). The clonotype originates from a woman in her forties or fifties with alopecia areata. Some clones in this sample may be carry-over from other donors' samples. CDR3 sequence: CASMVRLNTGELFF. The CDR3 DNA reads TGTGCCAGTATGGTCAGGTTGAACACCGGGGAGCTGTTTTTT. Drawing the rest from reference TRBV19 and TRBJ2-2, the complete variable domain is DGGITQSPKYLFRKEGQNVTLSCEQNLNHDAMYWYRQDPGQGLRLIYYSQIVNDFQKGDIAEGYSVSREKKESFPLTVTSAQKNPTAFYLCASMVRLNTGELFFGEGSRLTVL.